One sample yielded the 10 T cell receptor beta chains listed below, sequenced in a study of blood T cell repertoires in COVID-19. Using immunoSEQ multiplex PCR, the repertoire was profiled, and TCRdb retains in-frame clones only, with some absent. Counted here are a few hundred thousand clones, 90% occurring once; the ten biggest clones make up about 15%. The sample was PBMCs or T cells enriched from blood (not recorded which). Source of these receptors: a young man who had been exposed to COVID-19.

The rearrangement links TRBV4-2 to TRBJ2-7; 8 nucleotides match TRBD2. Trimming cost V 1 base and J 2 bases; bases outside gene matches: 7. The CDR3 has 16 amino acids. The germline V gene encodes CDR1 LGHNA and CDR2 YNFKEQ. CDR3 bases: TGTGCCAGCAGCCAAGCCGAAGCGGGGGCCACCTACGAGCAGTACTTC. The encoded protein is CASSQAEAGATYEQYF.

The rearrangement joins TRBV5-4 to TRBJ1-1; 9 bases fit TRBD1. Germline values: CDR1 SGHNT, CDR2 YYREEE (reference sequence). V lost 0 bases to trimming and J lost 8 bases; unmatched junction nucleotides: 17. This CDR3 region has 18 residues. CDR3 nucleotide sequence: TGTGCCAGCAGCTTGGCCACGCACAGGGGGCTGTTTGAAATGGAAGCTTTCTTT. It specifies CASSLATHRGLFEMEAFF.

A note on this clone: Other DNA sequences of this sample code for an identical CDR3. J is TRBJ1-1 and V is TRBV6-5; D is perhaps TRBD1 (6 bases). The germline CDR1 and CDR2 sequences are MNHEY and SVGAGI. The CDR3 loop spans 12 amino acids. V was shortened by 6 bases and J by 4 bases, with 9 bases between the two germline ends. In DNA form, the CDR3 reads TGTGCCAGCAGAAGGGGGGGCACTGAAGCTTTCTTT. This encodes CASRRGGTEAFF.

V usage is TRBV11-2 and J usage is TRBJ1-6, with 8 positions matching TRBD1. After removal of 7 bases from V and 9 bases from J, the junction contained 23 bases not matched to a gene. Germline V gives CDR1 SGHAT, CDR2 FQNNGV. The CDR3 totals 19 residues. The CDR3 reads CASTSETGGSALVRSPLHF. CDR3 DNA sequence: TGTGCCAGCACCTCTGAAACAGGGGGTTCGGCCTTGGTTCGTTCACCCCTCCACTTT. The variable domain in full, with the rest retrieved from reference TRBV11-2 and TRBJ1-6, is EAGVAQSPRYKIIEKRQSVAFWCNPISGHATLYWYQQILGQGPKLLIQFQNNGVVDDSQLPKDRFSAERLKGVDSTLKIQPAKLEDSAVYLCASTSETGGSALVRSPLHFGNGTRLTVT.

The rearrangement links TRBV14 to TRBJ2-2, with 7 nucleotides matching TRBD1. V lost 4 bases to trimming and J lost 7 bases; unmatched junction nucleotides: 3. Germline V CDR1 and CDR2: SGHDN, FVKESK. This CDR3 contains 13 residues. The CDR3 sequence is CASSPRTGGELFF. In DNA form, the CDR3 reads TGTGCCAGCAGCCCACGGACAGGCGGGGAGCTGTTTTTT.

CDR3 nucleotides: TGTGCCAGCAGCTTAATTCCGCAAGCAAATGAAAAACTGTTTTTT. Translating it yields CASSLIPQANEKLFF. The V and J genes are TRBV7-2 and TRBJ1-4; unclear D gene. This CDR3 is 15 amino acids long. Germline V gene sequence: CDR1 SGHTA, CDR2 FQGNSA. Trimming removed 2 bases at V and 5 bases at J, with 12 bases between. Full variable domain (missing parts from reference TRBV7-2 and TRBJ1-4): GAGVSQSPSNKVTEKGKDVELRCDPISGHTALYWYRQSLGQGLEFLIYFQGNSAPDKSGLPSDRFSAERTGGSVSTLTIQRTQQEDSAVYLCASSLIPQANEKLFFGSGTQLSVL.

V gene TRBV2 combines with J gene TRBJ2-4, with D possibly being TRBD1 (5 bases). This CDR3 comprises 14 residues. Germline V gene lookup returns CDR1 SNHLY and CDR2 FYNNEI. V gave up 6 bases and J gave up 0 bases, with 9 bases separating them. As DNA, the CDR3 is TGTGCCAGCAGACCCAGGGAAGCCAAAAACATTCAGTACTTC. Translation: CASRPREAKNIQYF. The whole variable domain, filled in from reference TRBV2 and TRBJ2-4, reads EPEVTQTPSHQVTQMGQEVILRCVPISNHLYFYWYRQILGQKVEFLVSFYNNEISEKSEIFDDQFSVERPDGSNFTLKIRSTKLEDSAMYFCASRPREAKNIQYFGAGTRLSVL.

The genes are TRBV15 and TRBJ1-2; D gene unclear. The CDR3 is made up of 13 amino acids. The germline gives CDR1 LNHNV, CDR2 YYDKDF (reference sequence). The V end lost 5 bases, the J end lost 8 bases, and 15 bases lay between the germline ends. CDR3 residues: CATSPTGRGGYTF. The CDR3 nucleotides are TGTGCCACCAGCCCCACTGGCCGGGGAGGCTACACCTTC. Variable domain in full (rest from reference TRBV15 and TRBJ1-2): DAMVIQNPRYQVTQFGKPVTLSCSQTLNHNVMYWYQQKSSQAPKLLFHYYDKDFNNEADTPDNFQSRRPNTSFCFLDIRSPGLGDTAMYLCATSPTGRGGYTFGSGTRLTVV.

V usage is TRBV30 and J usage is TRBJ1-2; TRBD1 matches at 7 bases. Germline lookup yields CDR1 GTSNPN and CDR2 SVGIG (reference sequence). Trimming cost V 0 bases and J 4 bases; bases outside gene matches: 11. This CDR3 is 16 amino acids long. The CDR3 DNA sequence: TGTGCCTGGAGTGTAGGGCAGGGGGTCCCTTTCTATGGCTACACCTTC. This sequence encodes CAWSVGQGVPFYGYTF.

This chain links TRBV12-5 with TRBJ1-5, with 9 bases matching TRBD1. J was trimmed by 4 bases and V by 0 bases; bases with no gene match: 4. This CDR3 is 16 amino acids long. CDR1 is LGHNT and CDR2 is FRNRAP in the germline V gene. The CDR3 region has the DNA TGTGCTAGTGGTTTGGTAAGCGGGACAGGGAATCAGCCCCAGCATTTT. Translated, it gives CASGLVSGTGNQPQHF.